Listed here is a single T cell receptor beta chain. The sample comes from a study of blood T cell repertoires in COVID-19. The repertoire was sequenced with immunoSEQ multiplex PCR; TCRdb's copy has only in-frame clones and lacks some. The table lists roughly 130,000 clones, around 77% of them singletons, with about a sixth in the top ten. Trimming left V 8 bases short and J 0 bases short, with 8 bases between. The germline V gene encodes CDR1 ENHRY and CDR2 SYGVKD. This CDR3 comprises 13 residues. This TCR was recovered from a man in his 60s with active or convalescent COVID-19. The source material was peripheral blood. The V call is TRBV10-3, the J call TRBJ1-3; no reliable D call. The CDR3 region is CAIQSSSGNTIYF. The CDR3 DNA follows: TGTGCCATCCAGTCCAGCTCTGGAAACACCATATATTTT.